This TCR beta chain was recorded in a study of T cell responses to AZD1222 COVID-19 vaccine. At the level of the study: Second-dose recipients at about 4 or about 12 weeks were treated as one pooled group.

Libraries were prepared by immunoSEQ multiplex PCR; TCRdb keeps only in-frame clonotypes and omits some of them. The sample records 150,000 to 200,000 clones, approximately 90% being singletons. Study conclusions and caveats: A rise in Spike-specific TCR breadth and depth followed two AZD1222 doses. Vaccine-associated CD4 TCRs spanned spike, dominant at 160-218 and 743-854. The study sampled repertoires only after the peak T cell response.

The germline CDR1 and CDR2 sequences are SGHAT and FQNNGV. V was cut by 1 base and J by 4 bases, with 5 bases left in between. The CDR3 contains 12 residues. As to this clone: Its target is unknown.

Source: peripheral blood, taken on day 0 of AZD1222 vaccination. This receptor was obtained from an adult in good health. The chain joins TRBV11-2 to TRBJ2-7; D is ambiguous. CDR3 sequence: CASSLGEYEQYF. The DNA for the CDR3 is TGTGCCAGCAGCTTAGGAGAGTACGAGCAGTACTTC.